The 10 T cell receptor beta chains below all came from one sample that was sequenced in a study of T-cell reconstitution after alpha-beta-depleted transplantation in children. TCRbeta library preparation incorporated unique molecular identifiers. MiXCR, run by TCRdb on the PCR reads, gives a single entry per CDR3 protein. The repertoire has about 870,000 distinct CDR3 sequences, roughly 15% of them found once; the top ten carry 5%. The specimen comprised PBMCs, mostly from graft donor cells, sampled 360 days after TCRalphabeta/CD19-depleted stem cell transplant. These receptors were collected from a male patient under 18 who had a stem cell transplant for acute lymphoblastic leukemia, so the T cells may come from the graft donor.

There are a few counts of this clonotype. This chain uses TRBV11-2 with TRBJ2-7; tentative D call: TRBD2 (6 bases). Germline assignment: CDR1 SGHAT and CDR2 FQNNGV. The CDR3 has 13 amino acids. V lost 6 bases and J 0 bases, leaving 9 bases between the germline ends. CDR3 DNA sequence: TGTGCCAGCAGAAGCGGGTACTCCTACGAGCAGTACTTC. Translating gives CASRSGYSYEQYF.

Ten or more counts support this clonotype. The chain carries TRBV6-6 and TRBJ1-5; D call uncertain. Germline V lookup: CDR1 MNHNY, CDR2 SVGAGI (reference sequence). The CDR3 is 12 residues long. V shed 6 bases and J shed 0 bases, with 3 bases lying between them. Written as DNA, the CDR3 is TGTGCCAGCAGCCATAGCAATCAGCCCCAGCATTTT. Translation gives CASSHSNQPQHF.

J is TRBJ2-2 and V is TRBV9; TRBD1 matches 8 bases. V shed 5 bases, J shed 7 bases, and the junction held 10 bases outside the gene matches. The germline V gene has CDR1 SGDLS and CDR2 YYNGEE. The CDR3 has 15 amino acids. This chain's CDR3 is CASRSGQGIFGELFF. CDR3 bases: TGTGCCAGCAGATCTGGACAGGGAATTTTCGGGGAGCTGTTTTTT.

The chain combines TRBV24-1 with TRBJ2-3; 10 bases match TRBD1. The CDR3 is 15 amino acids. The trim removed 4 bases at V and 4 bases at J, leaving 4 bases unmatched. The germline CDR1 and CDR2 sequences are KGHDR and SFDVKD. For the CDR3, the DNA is TGTGCCACCAGTGAGACAGGGGGCTCCCCAGATACGCAGTATTTT. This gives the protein CATSETGGSPDTQYF.

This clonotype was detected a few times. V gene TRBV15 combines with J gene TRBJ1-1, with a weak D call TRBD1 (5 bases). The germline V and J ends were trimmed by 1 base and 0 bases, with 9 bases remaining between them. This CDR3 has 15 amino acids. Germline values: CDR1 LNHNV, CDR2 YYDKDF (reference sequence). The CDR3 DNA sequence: TGTGCCACCAGCAGAGTTATAGGGGTGAACACTGAAGCTTTCTTT. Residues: CATSRVIGVNTEAFF.

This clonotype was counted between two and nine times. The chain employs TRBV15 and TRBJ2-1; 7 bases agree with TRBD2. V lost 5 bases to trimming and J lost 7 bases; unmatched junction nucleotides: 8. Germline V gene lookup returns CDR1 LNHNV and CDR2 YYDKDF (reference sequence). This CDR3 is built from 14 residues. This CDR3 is CATSRRAGRNEQFF. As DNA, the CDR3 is TGTGCCACCAGCCGACGAGCGGGGCGTAATGAGCAGTTCTTC.

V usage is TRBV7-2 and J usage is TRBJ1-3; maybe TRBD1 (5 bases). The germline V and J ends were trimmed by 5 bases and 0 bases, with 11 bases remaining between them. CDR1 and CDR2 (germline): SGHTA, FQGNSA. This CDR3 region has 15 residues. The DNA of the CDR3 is TGTGCCAGCAGCCAGGGCCGTAGCTCTGGAAACACCATATATTTT. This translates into CASSQGRSSGNTIYF.

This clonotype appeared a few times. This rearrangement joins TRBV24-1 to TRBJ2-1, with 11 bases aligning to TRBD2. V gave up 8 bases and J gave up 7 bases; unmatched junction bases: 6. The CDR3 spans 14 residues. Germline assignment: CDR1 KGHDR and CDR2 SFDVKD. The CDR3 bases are TGTGCCACCACAAGTAGCGGGAGGGGAAATGAGCAGTTCTTC. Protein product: CATTSSGRGNEQFF.

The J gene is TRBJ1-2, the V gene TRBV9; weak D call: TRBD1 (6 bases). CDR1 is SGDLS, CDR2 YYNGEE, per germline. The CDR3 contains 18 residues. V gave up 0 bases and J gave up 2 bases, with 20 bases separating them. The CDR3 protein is CASSVDPTGQGLNYGYTF. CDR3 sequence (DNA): TGTGCCAGCAGCGTAGACCCCACTGGGCAGGGGTTGAACTATGGCTACACCTTC.

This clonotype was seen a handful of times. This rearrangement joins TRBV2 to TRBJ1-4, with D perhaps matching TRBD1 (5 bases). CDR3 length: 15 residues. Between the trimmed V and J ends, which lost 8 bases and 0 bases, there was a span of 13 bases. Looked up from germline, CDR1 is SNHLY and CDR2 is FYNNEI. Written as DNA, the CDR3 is TGTGCCAGCGGGGGTTTGGGTGCAACTAATGAAAAACTGTTTTTT. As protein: CASGGLGATNEKLFF.